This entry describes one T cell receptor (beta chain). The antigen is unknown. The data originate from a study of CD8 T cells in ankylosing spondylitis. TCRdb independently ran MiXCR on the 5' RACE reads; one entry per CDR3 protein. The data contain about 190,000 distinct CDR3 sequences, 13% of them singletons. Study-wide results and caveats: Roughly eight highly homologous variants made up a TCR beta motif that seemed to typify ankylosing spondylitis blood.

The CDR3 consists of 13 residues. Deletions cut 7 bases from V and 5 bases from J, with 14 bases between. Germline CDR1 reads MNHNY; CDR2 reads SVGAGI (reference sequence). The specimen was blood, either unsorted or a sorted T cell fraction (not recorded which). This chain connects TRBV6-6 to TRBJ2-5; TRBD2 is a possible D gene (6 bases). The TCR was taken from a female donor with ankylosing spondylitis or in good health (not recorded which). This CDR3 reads CASTDGGRETQYF. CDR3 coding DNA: TGTGCCAGCACCGACGGGGGTCGCGAGACCCAGTACTTC.